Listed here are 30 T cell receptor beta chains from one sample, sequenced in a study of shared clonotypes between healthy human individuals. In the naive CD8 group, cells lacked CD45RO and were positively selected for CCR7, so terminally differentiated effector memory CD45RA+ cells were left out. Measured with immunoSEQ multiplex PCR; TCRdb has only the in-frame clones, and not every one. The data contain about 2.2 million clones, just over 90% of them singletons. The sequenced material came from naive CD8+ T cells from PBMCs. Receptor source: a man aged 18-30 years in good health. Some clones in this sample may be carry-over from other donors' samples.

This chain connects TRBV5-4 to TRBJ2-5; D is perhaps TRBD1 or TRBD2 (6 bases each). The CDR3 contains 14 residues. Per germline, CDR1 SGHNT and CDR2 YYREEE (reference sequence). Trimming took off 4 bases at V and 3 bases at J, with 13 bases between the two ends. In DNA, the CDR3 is TGTGCCAGCAGCGTTTACAGGGAGGAAGAGACCCAGTACTTC. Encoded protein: CASSVYREEETQYF.

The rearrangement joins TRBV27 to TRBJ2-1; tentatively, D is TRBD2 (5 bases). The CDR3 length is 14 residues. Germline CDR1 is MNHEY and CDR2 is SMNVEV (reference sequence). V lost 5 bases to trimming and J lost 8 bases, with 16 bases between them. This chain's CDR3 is CASSLLSAGDEQFF. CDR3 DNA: TGTGCCAGCAGTCTCCTTTCCGCGGGCGATGAGCAGTTCTTC.

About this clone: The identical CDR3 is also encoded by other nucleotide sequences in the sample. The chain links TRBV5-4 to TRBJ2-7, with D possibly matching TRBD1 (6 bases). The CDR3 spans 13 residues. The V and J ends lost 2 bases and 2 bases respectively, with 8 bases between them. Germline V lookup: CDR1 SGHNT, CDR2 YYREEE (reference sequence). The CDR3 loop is CASSLNRAYEQYF. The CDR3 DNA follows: TGTGCCAGCAGCTTAAACAGGGCCTACGAGCAGTACTTC.

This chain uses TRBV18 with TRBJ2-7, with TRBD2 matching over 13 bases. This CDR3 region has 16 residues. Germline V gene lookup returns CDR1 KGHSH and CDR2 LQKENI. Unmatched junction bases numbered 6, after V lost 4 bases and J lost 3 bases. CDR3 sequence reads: CASSHPGTSGVYEQYF. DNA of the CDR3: TGTGCCAGCTCACATCCCGGGACTAGCGGGGTCTACGAGCAGTACTTC.

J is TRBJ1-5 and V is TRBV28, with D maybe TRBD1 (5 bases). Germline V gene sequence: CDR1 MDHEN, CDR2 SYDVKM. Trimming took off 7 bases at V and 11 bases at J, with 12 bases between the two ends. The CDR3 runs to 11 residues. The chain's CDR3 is CASTLGGAQHF. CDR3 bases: TGTGCCAGCACCCTCGGGGGGGCCCAGCATTTT.

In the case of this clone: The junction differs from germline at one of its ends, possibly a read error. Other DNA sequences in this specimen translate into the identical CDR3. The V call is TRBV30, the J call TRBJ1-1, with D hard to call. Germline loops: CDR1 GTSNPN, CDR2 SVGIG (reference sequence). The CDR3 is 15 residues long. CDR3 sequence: CAWSVDGELNTEAFF. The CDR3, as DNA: TGTGCCTGGAGTGTAGATGGTGAATTGAACACTGAGGCTTTCTTT.

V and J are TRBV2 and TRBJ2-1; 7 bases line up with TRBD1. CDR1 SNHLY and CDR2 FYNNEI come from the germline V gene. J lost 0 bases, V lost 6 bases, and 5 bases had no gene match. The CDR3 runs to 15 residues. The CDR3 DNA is TGTGCCAGCAGAGAGACAGGGCCCTCCTACAATGAGCAGTTCTTC. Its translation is CASRETGPSYNEQFF.

The CDR3, as DNA: TGTGCCAGCAGTTACTCAGTCGCGAACACTGAAGCTTTCTTT. It codes for CASSYSVANTEAFF. The V gene is TRBV6-5, the J gene TRBJ1-1, with D unclear. This CDR3 contains 14 residues. CDR1 is MNHEY and CDR2 is SVGAGI in the germline V gene. Trimming stripped 0 bases from V and 1 base from J, with 6 bases between.

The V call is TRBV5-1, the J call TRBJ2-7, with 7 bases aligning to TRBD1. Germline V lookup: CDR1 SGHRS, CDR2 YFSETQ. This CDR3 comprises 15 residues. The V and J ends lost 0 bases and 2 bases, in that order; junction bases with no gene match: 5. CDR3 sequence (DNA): TGCGCCAGCAGCTTGGTACGGGACAGCCCCTACGAGCAGTACTTC. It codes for CASSLVRDSPYEQYF.

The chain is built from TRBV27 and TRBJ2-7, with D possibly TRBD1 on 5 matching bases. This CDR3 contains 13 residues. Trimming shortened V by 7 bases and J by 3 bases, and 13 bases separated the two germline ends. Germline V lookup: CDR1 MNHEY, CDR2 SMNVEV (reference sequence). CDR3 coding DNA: TGTGCCAGCATCGGGCAGGGATACTACGAGCAGTACTTC. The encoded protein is CASIGQGYYEQYF.

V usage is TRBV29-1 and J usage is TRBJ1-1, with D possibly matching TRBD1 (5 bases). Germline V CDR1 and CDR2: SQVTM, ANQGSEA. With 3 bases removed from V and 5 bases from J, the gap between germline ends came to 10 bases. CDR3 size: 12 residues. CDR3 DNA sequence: TGCAGCGTTGAGGCAGGGTGGACTGAAGCTTTCTTT. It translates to CSVEAGWTEAFF.

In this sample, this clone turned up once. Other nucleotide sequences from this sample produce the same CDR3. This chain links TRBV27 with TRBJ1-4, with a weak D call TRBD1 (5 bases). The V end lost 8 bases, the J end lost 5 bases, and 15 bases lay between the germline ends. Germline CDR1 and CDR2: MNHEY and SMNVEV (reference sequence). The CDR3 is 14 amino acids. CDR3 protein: CASSVGGGNEKLFF. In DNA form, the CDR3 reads TGTGCCAGCTCGGTTGGGGGAGGGAATGAAAAACTGTTTTTT.

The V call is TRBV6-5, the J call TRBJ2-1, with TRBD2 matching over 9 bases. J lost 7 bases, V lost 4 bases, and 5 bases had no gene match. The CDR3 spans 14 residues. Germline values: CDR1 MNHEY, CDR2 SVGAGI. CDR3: CASSWREGRNEQFF. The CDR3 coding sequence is TGTGCCAGCAGTTGGCGGGAGGGCCGGAATGAGCAGTTCTTC.

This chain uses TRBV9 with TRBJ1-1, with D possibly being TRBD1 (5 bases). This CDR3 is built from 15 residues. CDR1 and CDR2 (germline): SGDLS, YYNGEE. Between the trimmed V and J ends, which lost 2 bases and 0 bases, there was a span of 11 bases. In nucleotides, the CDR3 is TGTGCCAGCAGCGTCCCGCAGGGCATGAACACTGAAGCTTTCTTT. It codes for CASSVPQGMNTEAFF.

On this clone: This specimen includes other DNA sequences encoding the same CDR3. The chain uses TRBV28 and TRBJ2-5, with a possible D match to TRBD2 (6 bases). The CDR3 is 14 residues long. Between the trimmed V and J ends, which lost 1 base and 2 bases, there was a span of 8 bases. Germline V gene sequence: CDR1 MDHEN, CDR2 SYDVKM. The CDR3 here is CASSLYRGQETQYF. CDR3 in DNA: TGTGCCAGCAGTTTATATCGGGGGCAAGAGACCCAGTACTTC.

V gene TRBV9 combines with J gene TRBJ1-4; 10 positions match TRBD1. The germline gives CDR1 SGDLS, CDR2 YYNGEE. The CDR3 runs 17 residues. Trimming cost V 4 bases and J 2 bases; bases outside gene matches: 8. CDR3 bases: TGTGCCAGCAGCCCGGGACAGGGGATGGGGACTAATGAAAAACTGTTTTTT. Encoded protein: CASSPGQGMGTNEKLFF.

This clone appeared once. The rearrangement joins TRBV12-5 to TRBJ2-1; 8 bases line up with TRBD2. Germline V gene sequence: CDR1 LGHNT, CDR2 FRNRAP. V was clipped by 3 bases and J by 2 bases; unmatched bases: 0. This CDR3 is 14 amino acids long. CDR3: CASGFSGAYNEQFF. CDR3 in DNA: TGTGCTAGTGGTTTTAGCGGGGCCTACAATGAGCAGTTCTTC. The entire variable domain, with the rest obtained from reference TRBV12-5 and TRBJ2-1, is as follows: DARVTQTPRHKVTEMGQEVTMRCQPILGHNTVFWYRQTMMQGLELLAYFRNRAPLDDSGMPKDRFSAEMPDATLATLKIQPSEPRDSAVYFCASGFSGAYNEQFFGPGTRLTVL.

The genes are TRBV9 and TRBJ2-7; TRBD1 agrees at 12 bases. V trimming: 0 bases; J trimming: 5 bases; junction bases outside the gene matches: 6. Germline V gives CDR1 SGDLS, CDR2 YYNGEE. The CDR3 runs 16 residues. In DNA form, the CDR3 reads TGTGCCAGCAGCGTAGCCGGGACAGGGGGCCCAAACGAGCAGTACTTC. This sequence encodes CASSVAGTGGPNEQYF.

CDR3 nucleotide sequence: TGTGCCAGCAGCTGGCAGGGCTTTCCATCCTACGAGCAGTACTTC. Encoded protein: CASSWQGFPSYEQYF. The V call is TRBV7-9, the J call TRBJ2-7; D perhaps matches TRBD1 (5 bases). V was clipped by 4 bases and J by 1 base, with 14 bases between them. Germline loops: CDR1 SEHNR, CDR2 FQNEAQ (reference sequence). The CDR3 is 15 amino acids.

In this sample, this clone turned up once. CDR3 in DNA: TGTGCCAGCAGCTTAGGACAGATAATGAACACTGAAGCTTTCTTT. Encoded protein: CASSLGQIMNTEAFF. The genes are TRBV11-2 and TRBJ1-1; perhaps TRBD1 as D (5 bases). Trimming left V 1 base short and J 0 bases short, with 9 bases between. From germline, CDR1 is SGHAT and CDR2 FQNNGV. The CDR3 runs 15 residues.

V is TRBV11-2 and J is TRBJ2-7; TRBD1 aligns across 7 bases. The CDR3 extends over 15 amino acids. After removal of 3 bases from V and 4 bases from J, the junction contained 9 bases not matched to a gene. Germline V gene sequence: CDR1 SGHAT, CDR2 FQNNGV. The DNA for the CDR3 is TGTGCCAGCAGCTTTGCGACAGGGCAGACGTACGAGCAGTACTTC. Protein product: CASSFATGQTYEQYF.

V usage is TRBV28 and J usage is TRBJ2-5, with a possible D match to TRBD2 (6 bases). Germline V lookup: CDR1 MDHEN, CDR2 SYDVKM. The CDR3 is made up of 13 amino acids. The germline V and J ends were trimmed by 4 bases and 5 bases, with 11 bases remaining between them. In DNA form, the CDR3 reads TGTGCCAGCAGTTCCAGGCTAGCGGAGACCCAGTACTTC. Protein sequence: CASSSRLAETQYF. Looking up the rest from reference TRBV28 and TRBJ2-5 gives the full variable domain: DVKVTQSSRYLVKRTGEKVFLECVQDMDHENMFWYRQDPGLGLRLIYFSYDVKMKEKGDIPEGYSVSREKKERFSLILESASTNQTSMYLCASSSRLAETQYFGPGTRLLVL.

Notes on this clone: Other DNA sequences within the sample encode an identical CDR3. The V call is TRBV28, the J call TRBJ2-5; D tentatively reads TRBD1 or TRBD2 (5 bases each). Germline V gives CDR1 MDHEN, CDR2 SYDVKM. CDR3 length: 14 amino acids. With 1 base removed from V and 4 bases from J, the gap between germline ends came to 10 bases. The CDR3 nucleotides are TGTGCCAGCAGTTTATTGAGGGGTGGAGAGACCCAGTACTTC. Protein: CASSLLRGGETQYF.

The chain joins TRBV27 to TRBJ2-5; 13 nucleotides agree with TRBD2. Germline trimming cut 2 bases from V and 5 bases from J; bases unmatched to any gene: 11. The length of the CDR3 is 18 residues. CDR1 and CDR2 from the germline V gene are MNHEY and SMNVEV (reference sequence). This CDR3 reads CASSLGRPGTSGIETQYF. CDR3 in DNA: TGTGCCAGCAGTTTAGGCCGACCCGGGACTAGCGGGATCGAGACCCAGTACTTC.

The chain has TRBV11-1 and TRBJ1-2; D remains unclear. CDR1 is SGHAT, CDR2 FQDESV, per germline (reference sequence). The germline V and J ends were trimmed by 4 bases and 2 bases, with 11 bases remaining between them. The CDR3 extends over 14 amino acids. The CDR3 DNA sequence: TGTGCCAGCAGCTCACGAGCGGGGAACTATGGCTACACCTTC. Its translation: CASSSRAGNYGYTF.

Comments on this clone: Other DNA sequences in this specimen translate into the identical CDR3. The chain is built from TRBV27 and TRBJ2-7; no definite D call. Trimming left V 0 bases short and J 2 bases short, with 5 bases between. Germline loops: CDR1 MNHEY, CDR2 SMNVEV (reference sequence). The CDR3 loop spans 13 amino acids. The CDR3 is CASSLSKTYEQYF. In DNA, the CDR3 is TGTGCCAGCAGTTTATCGAAAACCTACGAGCAGTACTTC.

In DNA form, the CDR3 reads TGCGCCAGCAGCCAAGTACAGGGGAGTCAGCCCCAGCATTTT. It yields the protein CASSQVQGSQPQHF. This chain joins TRBV4-1 and TRBJ1-5; 7 bases are a match to TRBD1. This CDR3 comprises 14 residues. J gave up 6 bases and V 1 base, and 3 bases lay outside the gene matches. Germline-derived CDR1 and CDR2 are MGHRA and YSYEKL.

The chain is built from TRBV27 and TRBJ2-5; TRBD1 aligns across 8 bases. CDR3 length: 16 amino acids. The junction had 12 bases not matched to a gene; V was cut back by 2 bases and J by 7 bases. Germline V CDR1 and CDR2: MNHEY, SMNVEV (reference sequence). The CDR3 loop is CASSLLLAGGVGTQYF. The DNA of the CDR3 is TGTGCCAGCAGTTTACTCTTGGCAGGGGGCGTGGGGACCCAGTACTTC.

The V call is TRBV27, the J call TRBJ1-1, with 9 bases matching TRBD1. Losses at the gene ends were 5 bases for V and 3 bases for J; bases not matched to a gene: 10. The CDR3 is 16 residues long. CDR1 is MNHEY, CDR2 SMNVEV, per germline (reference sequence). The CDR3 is CASSPRTGDVYTEAFF. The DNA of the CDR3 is TGTGCCAGCAGTCCGCGGACAGGGGATGTCTACACTGAAGCTTTCTTT.

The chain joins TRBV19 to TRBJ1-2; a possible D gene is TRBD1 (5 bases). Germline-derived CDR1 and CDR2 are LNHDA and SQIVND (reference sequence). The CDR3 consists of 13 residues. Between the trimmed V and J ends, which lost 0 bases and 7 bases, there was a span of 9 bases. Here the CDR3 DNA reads TGTGCCAGTAGTATAGACCCCAGGGCTGGCTACACCTTC. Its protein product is CASSIDPRAGYTF.